This TCR beta chain was sequenced during a study of blood T cell repertoires in COVID-19. On the study more broadly: Collection of acute and convalescent COVID-19 samples took place in the United States, Italy and Spain. Sources were T cells, B-cell-depleted T cells, or PBMCs; the material itself was cDNA or gDNA.

Authors' methods: The assay estimated nucleated cells by amplifying reference gene primers. Clones were read by immunoSEQ multiplex PCR, and TCRdb kept only the in-frame ones, dropping some. The V and J calls and clone size are taken from that table; D and trimming were inferred from the DNA. The sample records around 320,000 clones, approximately 85% being singletons. The CDR3 extends over 13 amino acids. CDR1 is LGHNT, CDR2 FRNRAP, per germline. The ends were cut back, 5 bases at V and 5 bases at J, with 12 bases in the middle. Specimen: peripheral blood. V is TRBV12-5 and J is TRBJ1-1; D possibly corresponds to TRBD1 (6 bases). The source is a human donor in a cohort sampled during active COVID-19. This chain's CDR3 is CASGPTGYTEAFF. In DNA form, the CDR3 reads TGTGCTAGTGGTCCAACAGGGTATACTGAAGCTTTCTTT.